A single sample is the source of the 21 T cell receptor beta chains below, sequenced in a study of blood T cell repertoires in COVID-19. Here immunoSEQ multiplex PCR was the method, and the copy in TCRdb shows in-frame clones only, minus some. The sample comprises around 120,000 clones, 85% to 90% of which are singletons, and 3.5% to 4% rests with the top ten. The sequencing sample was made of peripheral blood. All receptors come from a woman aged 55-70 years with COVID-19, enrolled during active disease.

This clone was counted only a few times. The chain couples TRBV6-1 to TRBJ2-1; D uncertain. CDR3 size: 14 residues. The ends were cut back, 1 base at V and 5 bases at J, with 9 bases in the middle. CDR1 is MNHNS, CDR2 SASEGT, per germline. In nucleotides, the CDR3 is TGTGCCAGCAGTGAAGATCCAGGTAACAATGAGCAGTTCTTC. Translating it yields CASSEDPGNNEQFF.

The CDR3 DNA is TGTGCCAGCAGCTTATCAGGGGGCGGATATGGCTACACCTTC. Translating gives CASSLSGGGYGYTF. The chain employs TRBV5-6 and TRBJ1-2, with 8 positions matching TRBD1. V shed 2 bases and J 5 bases; nucleotides not matched to a gene: 5. Germline lookup yields CDR1 SGHDT and CDR2 YYEEEE. The CDR3 spans 14 residues.

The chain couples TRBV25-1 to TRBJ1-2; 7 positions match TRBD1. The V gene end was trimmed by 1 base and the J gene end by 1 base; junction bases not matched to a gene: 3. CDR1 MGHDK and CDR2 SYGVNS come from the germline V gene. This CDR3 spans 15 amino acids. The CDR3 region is CASSESGTVNYGYTF. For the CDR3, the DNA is TGTGCCAGCAGTGAATCCGGGACAGTTAACTATGGCTACACCTTC.

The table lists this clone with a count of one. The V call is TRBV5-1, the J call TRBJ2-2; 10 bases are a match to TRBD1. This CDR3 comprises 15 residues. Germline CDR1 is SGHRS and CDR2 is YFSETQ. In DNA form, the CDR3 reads TGCTCAACCCCCGACAGGGGGCGGAACACCGGGGAGCTGTTTTTT. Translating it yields CSTPDRGRNTGELFF.

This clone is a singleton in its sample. CDR3 sequence reads: CASSYLPGTGGVVRYGYTF. Here the CDR3 DNA reads TGTGCCAGCAGCTATTTACCCGGGACAGGGGGCGTCGTGCGCTATGGCTACACCTTC. V and J are TRBV5-6 and TRBJ1-2, with 12 positions matching TRBD1. CDR3 size: 19 residues. Germline CDR1 is SGHDT and CDR2 is YYEEEE. The V and J ends lost 3 bases and 4 bases, in that order; junction bases with no gene match: 16.

The CDR3 loop reads CASSTPRGQGNTEAFF. DNA for the CDR3: TGTGCCAGCAGCACCCCACGAGGACAGGGGAACACTGAAGCTTTCTTT. The gene calls are TRBV7-6 and TRBJ1-1; TRBD1 agrees at 8 bases. V lost 5 bases, J lost 1 base, and 9 bases stayed unmatched. The CDR3 spans 16 residues. The germline V gene encodes CDR1 SGHVS and CDR2 FNYEAQ.

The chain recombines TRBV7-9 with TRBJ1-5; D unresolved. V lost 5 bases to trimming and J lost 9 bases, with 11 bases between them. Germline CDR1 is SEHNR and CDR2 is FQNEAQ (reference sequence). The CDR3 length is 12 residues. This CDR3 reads CASSGEVGPQHF. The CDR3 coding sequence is TGTGCCAGCAGCGGAGAGGTAGGGCCCCAGCATTTT.

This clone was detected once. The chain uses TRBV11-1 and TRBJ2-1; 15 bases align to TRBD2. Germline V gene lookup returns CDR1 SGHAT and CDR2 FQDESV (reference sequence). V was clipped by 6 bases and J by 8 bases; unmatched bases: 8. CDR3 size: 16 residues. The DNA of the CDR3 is TGTGCCAGCAGTCGGAGGACTAGCGGGGGGGCAGATGAGCAGTTCTTC. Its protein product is CASSRRTSGGADEQFF.

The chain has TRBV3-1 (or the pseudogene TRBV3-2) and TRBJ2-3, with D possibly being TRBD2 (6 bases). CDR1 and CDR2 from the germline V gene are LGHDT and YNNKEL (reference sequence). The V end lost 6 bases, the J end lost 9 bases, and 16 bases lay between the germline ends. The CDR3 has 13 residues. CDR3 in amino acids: CASRGTRIGTQYF. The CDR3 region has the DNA TGTGCCAGCAGAGGGACTCGCATTGGCACGCAGTATTTT.

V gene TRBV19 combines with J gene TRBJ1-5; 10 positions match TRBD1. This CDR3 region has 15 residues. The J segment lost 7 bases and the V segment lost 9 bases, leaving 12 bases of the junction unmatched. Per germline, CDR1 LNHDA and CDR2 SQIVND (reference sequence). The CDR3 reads CASQRDRGRGQPQHF. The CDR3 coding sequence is TGTGCCAGCCAAAGGGACAGGGGACGGGGGCAGCCCCAGCATTTT.

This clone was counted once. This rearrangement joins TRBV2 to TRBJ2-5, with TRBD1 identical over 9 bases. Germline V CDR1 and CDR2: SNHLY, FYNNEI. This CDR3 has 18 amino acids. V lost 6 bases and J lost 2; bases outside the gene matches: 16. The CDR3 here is CASRKTGTGNFRQETQYF. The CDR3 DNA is TGTGCCAGCAGGAAGACCGGGACAGGGAATTTTCGACAAGAGACCCAGTACTTC.

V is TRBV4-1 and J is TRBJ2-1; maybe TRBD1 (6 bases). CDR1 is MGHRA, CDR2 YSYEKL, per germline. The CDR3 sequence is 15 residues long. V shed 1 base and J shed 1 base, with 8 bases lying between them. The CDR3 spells CASSQAGQSYNEQFF. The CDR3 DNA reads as TGCGCCAGCAGCCAAGCTGGACAGTCCTACAATGAGCAGTTCTTC.

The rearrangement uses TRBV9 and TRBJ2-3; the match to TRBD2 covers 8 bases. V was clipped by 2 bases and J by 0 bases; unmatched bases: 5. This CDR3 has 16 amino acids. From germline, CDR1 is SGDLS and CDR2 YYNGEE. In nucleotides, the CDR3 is TGTGCCAGCAGCGTCCGGGGGGGCCCAAGCACAGATACGCAGTATTTT. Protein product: CASSVRGGPSTDTQYF. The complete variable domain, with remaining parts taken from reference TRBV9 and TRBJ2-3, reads DSGVTQTPKHLITATGQRVTLRCSPRSGDLSVYWYQQSLDQGLQFLIQYYNGEERAKGNILERFSAQQFPDLHSELNLSSLELGDSALYFCASSVRGGPSTDTQYFGPGTRLTVL.

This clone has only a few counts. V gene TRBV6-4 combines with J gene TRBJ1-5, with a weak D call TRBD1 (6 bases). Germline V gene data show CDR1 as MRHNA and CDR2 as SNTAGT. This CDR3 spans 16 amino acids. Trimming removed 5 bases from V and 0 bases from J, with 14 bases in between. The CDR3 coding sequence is TGTGCCAGCAGTCAACCCAGGGGTTATAGCAATCAGCCCCAGCATTTT. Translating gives CASSQPRGYSNQPQHF.

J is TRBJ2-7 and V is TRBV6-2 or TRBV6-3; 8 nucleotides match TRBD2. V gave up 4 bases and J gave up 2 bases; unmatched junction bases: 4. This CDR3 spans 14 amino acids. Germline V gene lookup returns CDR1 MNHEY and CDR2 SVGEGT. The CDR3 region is CASSSGGGTYEQYF. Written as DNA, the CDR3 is TGTGCCAGCAGTTCCGGCGGGGGGACCTACGAGCAGTACTTC.

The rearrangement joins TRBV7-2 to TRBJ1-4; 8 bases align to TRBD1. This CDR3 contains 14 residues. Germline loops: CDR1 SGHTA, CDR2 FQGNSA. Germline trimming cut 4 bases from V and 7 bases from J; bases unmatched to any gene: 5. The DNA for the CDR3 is TGTGCCAGCAGCTCTGGGGACAGGCGTGAAAAACTGTTTTTT. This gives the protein CASSSGDRREKLFF.

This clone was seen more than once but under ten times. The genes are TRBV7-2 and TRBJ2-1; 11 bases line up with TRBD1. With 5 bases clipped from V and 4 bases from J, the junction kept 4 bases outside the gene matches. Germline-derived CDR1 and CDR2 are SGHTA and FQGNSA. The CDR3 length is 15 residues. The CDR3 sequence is CASSRGQGVYNEQFF. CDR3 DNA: TGTGCCAGCAGCCGGGGACAGGGGGTTTACAATGAGCAGTTCTTC. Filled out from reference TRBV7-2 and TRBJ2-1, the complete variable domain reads GAGVSQSPSNKVTEKGKDVELRCDPISGHTALYWYRQSLGQGLEFLIYFQGNSAPDKSGLPSDRFSAERTGGSVSTLTIQRTQQEDSAVYLCASSRGQGVYNEQFFGPGTRLTVL.

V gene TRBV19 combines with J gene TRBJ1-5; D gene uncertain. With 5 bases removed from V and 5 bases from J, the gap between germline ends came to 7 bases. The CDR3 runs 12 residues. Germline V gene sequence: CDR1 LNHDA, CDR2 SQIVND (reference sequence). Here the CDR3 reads CASSLRDQPQHF. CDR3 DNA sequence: TGTGCCAGTAGTTTGAGGGATCAGCCCCAGCATTTT.

CDR3: CASNLDPGTNYGYTF. CDR3 nucleotides: TGTGCCAGCAACCTGGATCCGGGGACTAACTATGGCTACACCTTC. This chain connects TRBV5-4 to TRBJ1-2; D call uncertain. The V gene lost 6 bases and the J gene lost 0 bases, with 15 bases spanning the gap. There are 15 residues in the CDR3. CDR1 is SGHNT, CDR2 YYREEE, per germline (reference sequence). The variable domain in full, completed from reference TRBV5-4 and TRBJ1-2, reads ETGVTQSPTHLIKTRGQQVTLRCSSQSGHNTVSWYQQALGQGPQFIFQYYREEENGRGNFPPRFSGLQFPNYSSELNVNALELDDSALYLCASNLDPGTNYGYTFGSGTRLTVV.

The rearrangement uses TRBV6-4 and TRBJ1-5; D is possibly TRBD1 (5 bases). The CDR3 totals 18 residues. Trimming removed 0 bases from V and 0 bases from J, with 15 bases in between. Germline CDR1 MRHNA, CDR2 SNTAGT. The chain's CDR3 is CASSDSPDRRYSNQPQHF. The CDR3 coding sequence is TGTGCCAGCAGTGACTCCCCAGACAGAAGATATAGCAATCAGCCCCAGCATTTT.

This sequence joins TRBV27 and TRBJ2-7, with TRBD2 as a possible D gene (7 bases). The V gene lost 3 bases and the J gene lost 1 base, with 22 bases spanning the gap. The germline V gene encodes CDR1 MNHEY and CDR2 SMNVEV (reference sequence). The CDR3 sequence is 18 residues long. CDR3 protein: CASSLPRRGLMGSYEQYF. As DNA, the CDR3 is TGTGCCAGCAGTTTGCCCCGGCGGGGGCTTATGGGGTCCTACGAGCAGTACTTC.